The clone carrying this T cell receptor beta chain has more than one count but fewer than ten. Its antigen is still unknown. The source of the sample is a study of CD4 T cells in relation to SARS-CoV-2 and coronaviruses. Study-wide context: Shared crossreactive spike epitopes were mapped to their HLA restriction.

Study-wide findings and caveats: No crossreactivity against non-spike viral proteins was tested here. No donor gave both pre-pandemic and post-infection samples.

Deep TCR-beta sequencing used DNA from uncultured naive and memory CD4+ T cells. Libraries were prepared by immunoSEQ multiplex PCR; TCRdb keeps only in-frame clonotypes and omits some of them. Of about 37,000 clones in the sample, 70% to 90% were seen once. The receptor was isolated from an adult with COVID-19. The source material was memory CD4+ T cells from PBMCs.

CDR3 loop: CASIGLSSSYEQYF. The CDR3 bases are TGTGCCAGCATAGGTTTGAGCAGCTCCTACGAGCAGTACTTC. The chain employs TRBV27 and TRBJ2-7; D remains unclear. The CDR3 is 14 residues long. With 7 bases removed from V and 0 bases from J, the gap between germline ends came to 13 bases. Germline V CDR1 and CDR2: MNHEY, SMNVEV (reference sequence).